The 17 T cell receptor beta chains presented below share a single source sample, sequenced in a study of blood T cells in healthy people across ages. A sample-barcoded 5' primer and a J-beta primer mix were used in a second PCR of about 7 to 12 cycles. TCRdb reanalysed the 5' RACE reads using MiXCR and keeps one entry per CDR3 protein. The data hold 850,000 to 1,000,000 distinct CDR3 sequences, with around 48% observed a single time. The sequencing sample was made of blood. Receptors were obtained from a man aged 25 to 40 in good health.

This sequence joins TRBV27 and TRBJ1-1; TRBD1 matches at 7 bases. J gave up 4 bases and V 5 bases, and 7 bases lay outside the gene matches. The CDR3 runs to 14 residues. Germline V CDR1 and CDR2: MNHEY, SMNVEV (reference sequence). The CDR3 nucleotides are TGTGCCAGCAGTACAGACAGGGTTGGCACTGAAGCTTTCTTT. The encoded protein is CASSTDRVGTEAFF.

This rearrangement joins TRBV6-5 to TRBJ2-6, with a tentative D call TRBD2 (6 bases). The V end lost 6 bases, the J end lost 4 bases, and 13 bases lay between the germline ends. Germline V gene lookup returns CDR1 MNHEY and CDR2 SVGAGI. This CDR3 comprises 15 residues. In nucleotides, the CDR3 is TGTGCCAGCAGACTCGGGACTTCCGGGGCCAACGTCCTGACTTTC. This sequence encodes CASRLGTSGANVLTF.

The chain recombines TRBV12-3 or TRBV12-4 with TRBJ2-7; D is unclear. The CDR3 has 14 amino acids. V lost 1 base and J lost 0, with 7 bases in between. The CDR3, as DNA: TGTGCCAGCAGTTTAGTAGCCCGCTCCTACGAGCAGTACTTC. It translates to CASSLVARSYEQYF.

V is TRBV24-1 and J is TRBJ2-7, with 8 bases identical to TRBD2. This CDR3 spans 16 amino acids. The germline V gene has CDR1 KGHDR and CDR2 SFDVKD. J gave up 2 bases and V 2 bases, and 7 bases lay outside the gene matches. In nucleotides, the CDR3 is TGTGCCACCAGTGATTCCGCGGGGGGCCGAACCTACGAGCAGTACTTC. This codes for CATSDSAGGRTYEQYF.

This chain uses TRBV27 with TRBJ2-5, with 8 bases fitting TRBD2. The length of the CDR3 is 14 residues. From germline, CDR1 is MNHEY and CDR2 SMNVEV (reference sequence). The J segment lost 5 bases and the V segment lost 6 bases, leaving 8 bases of the junction unmatched. The CDR3 region is CASRDGGADETQYF. As DNA, the CDR3 is TGTGCCAGCAGGGACGGGGGGGCCGATGAGACCCAGTACTTC.

V is TRBV30 and J is TRBJ2-3; maybe TRBD1 (5 bases). Germline loops: CDR1 GTSNPN, CDR2 SVGIG (reference sequence). Trimming stripped 2 bases from V and 1 base from J, with 13 bases between. The CDR3 loop spans 15 amino acids. The CDR3 coding sequence is TGTGCCTGGAGTACCTTGGGGCTGGGCACAGATACGCAGTATTTT. It is translated as CAWSTLGLGTDTQYF.

The V gene is TRBV6-5, the J gene TRBJ2-1; D possibly corresponds to TRBD2 (6 bases). CDR3 length: 16 residues. Between the trimmed V and J ends, which lost 7 bases and 6 bases, there was a span of 22 bases. Germline CDR1 reads MNHEY; CDR2 reads SVGAGI. The CDR3 DNA follows: TGTGCCAGCACCCCTTTTTTATCGCCGGAGGGCAATGAGCAGTTCTTC. Its translation: CASTPFLSPEGNEQFF.

This rearrangement joins TRBV28 to TRBJ1-1; D gene unclear. The CDR3 extends over 13 amino acids. V was shortened by 7 bases and J by 0 bases, with 9 bases between the two germline ends. Germline values: CDR1 MDHEN, CDR2 SYDVKM. The CDR3 DNA reads TGTGCCAGCAACCAACGACTGAACACTGAAGCTTTCTTT. As protein: CASNQRLNTEAFF.

Only a few counts were recorded for this clonotype. The chain carries TRBV7-9 and TRBJ2-3; tentative D call: TRBD2 (6 bases). The length of the CDR3 is 13 residues. Germline V gene data show CDR1 as SEHNR and CDR2 as FQNEAQ (reference sequence). The V and J ends lost 5 bases and 4 bases respectively, with 10 bases between them. CDR3 loop: CASSAGTADTQYF. The DNA of the CDR3 is TGTGCCAGCAGCGCGGGGACTGCAGATACGCAGTATTTT.

The chain combines TRBV11-2 with TRBJ2-3; D not certain. The CDR3 sequence is 14 residues long. Germline-derived CDR1 and CDR2 are SGHAT and FQNNGV. Trimming shortened V by 5 bases and J by 4 bases, and 13 bases separated the two germline ends. CDR3 coding DNA: TGTGCCAGCAGCCGGATCCCTTCCCCAGATACGCAGTATTTT. Amino acids: CASSRIPSPDTQYF.

The rearrangement uses TRBV12-3 or TRBV12-4 and TRBJ2-3; D is unclear. V gave up 5 bases and J gave up 1 base, with 7 bases separating them. The CDR3 sequence is 13 residues long. The CDR3 loop reads CASSIRGTDTQYF. The CDR3 DNA is TGTGCCAGCAGTATCCGGGGCACAGATACGCAGTATTTT.

This clonotype has at least ten counts. One end of the junction fails to match germline, which may point to a read error. V and J are TRBV9 and TRBJ2-1; 9 bases match TRBD2. The length of the CDR3 is 15 residues. CDR1 is SGDLS and CDR2 is YYNGEE in the germline V gene. CDR3 sequence: CASSVSGGSYNEQFF. The CDR3 nucleotides are TGCGCCAGCAGCGTTAGCGGGGGCTCCTACAATGAGCAGTTCTTC.

This rearrangement joins TRBV12-3 or TRBV12-4 to TRBJ2-6; D tentatively fits TRBD1 or TRBD2 (6 bases each). This CDR3 spans 17 amino acids. V lost 2 bases to trimming and J lost 2 bases, with 13 bases between them. The CDR3 region is CASSLWGAGAGANVLTF. In DNA, the CDR3 is TGTGCCAGCAGTTTATGGGGGGCAGGGGCTGGGGCCAACGTCCTGACTTTC.

For this clonotype: One junction end does not reproduce the germline sequence, and a read error may be involved. The CDR3 spells CASRVTGENCGYTF. CDR3 coding DNA: TGCGCCAGCAGGGTGACAGGGGAAAACTGTGGCTACACCTTC. The chain combines TRBV5-1 with TRBJ1-2; 8 bases are shared with TRBD1. The CDR3 contains 14 residues. The V gene's germline CDR1 is SGHRS and CDR2 YFSETQ. The variable domain in full, completed from reference TRBV5-1 and TRBJ1-2, reads KAGVTQTPRYLIKTRGQQVTLSCSPISGHRSVSWYQQTPGQGLQFLFEYFSETQRNKGNFPGRFSGRQFSNSRSEMNVSTLELGDSALYLCASRVTGENCGYTFGSGTRLTVV.

This clonotype turned up a few times. CDR3 amino acids: CASSQYLGALYNEQFF. CDR3 nucleotide sequence: TGTGCCAGCAGCCAATATCTGGGGGCCCTATACAATGAGCAGTTCTTC. The genes are TRBV4-2 and TRBJ2-1; TRBD1 might be the D (6 bases). V lost 2 bases, J lost 4 bases, and 15 bases lay in between. Germline V gene sequence: CDR1 LGHNA, CDR2 YNFKEQ. The length of the CDR3 is 16 residues.

J is TRBJ1-1 and V is TRBV2; TRBD1 is a possible D gene (5 bases). The CDR3 has 14 amino acids. Trimming took off 8 bases at V and 2 bases at J, with 15 bases between the two ends. CDR1 and CDR2 from the germline V gene are SNHLY and FYNNEI. The CDR3 DNA reads TGTGCCAGCGCGGGGACCGGAAGAAACACTGAAGCTTTCTTT. Its translation: CASAGTGRNTEAFF.

The chain carries TRBV20-1 and TRBJ1-2; 12 bases agree with TRBD1. The germline CDR1 and CDR2 sequences are DFQATT and SNEGSKA (reference sequence). The CDR3 length is 17 residues. V shed 2 bases, J shed 3 bases, and the junction held 10 bases outside the gene matches. The chain's CDR3 is CSARPDPGTGGDYGYTF. As DNA, the CDR3 is TGCAGTGCTAGACCCGACCCGGGGACAGGGGGCGACTATGGCTACACCTTC.